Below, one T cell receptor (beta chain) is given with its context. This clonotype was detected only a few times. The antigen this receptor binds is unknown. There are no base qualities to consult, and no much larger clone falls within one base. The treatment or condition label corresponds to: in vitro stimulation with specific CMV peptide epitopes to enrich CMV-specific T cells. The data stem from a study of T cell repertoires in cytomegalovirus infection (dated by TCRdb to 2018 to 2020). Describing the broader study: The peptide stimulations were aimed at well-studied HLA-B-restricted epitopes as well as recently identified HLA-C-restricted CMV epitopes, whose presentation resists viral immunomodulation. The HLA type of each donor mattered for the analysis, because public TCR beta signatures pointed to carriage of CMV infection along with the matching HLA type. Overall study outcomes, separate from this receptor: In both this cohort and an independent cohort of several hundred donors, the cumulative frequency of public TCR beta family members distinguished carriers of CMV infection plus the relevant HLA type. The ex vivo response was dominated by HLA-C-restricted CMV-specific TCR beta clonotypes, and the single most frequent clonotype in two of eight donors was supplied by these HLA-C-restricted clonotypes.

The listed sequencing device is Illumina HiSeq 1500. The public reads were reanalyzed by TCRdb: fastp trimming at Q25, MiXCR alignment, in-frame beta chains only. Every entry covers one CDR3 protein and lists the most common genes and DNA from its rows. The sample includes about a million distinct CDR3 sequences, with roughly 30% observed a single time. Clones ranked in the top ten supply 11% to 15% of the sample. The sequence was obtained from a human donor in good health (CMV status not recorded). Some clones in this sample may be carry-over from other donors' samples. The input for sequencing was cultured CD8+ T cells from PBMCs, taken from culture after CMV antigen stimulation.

The CDR3 in this case is CASSSEGAHYGYTF. The sequenced DNA: TGTGCCAGCAGTTCGGAGGGGGCCCATTATGGCTACACCTTC. The sequence links TRBV27 to TRBJ1-2; TRBD1 aligns with 7 central bases. V trim: 4 bases; J trim: 5 bases; unmatched bases: 7. Including the terminal cysteine and phenylalanine, the CDR3 comprises 14 residues. CDR3 DNA is the only sequence kept; it has 42 bases, read in frame from the first base. In the germline V gene (reference sequence), CDR1 corresponds to MNHEY and CDR2 to SMNVEV.